This TCR beta chain emerged from a study of CXCR3-negative and CXCR3-positive naive CD8 T cells. Naive CD8+ T cells had a CD45RO-CCR7+CD27+CD95- phenotype. Study results and limitations: Relative to CXCR3-negative naive cells, CXCR3-positive naive cells had more hydrophobic TRB CDR3s. With respect to TRBV-TRBJ usage, naive CXCR3-negative and CXCR3-positive cells were similar; memory differed. Cryopreservation partially lowered CXCR3 expression, so most assays used fresh PBMCs.

Notes on this clonotype: What it binds is not known.

The V gene's germline CDR1 is PRHDT and CDR2 FYEKMQ (reference sequence). The CDR3 has 14 residues. It was by 5' RACE with UMI labels that the TRB cDNA libraries were prepared. Following a re-call of the 5' RACE reads, TCRdb has one entry per CDR3 protein and lacks DNA. Its clone listing holds about 120,000 distinct CDR3 sequences. The chain has TRBV13 and TRBJ1-2; TCRdb outputs TRBD1, but without DNA this stays unchecked. The TCR originated in a human donor in good health. Some clones in this sample may be carry-over from other donors' samples. The sequenced sample consisted of naive CXCR3+ CD8+ T cells from blood. The sample's subset: CD45RO-CCR7+CD27+CD95- naive CD8+ T cells expressing CXCR3 (TNR3+). CDR3 protein: CASSAGDRGYGYTF.